These T cell receptor beta chains were read from a single sample in a study of CD8+ T cells in alopecia areata. Assay used: immunoSEQ multiplex PCR; TCRdb lists only in-frame clones, some missing. The repertoire has over 100,000 clones, approximately 53% of them found once; the top ten carry roughly 0.45%. Sequencing used CD4+ T cells sorted from blood, obtained at week 4, from a patient treated with tofacitinib. The origin of the receptors is a human donor with alopecia areata. CDR3s include the opening cysteine and the closing phenylalanine or tryptophan. Fields, in order: CDR3 DNA, CDR3 protein, V gene, clone size, D gene, J gene. The D gene is left open where the match is weak. Rows give clone size only sometimes, using once, few, many, or a class for an expanded clone.

cdr3_nt: TGTGCCTGGAACCAGCGCCGTAGGGAGGAGACCCAGTACTTC
cdr3_aa: CAWNQRRREETQYF
v_call: TRBV30
clone_size: NA
d_call: NA
j_call: TRBJ2-5

cdr3_nt: TGTGCCTGGAGTGTACAGAGGACCCGAGCTTTCTTT
cdr3_aa: CAWSVQRTRAFF
v_call: TRBV30
clone_size: few
d_call: NA
j_call: TRBJ1-1

cdr3_nt: TGTGCCAGCAGTCAGGAGGAGGGCACAGATACGCAGTATTTT
cdr3_aa: CASSQEEGTDTQYF
v_call: TRBV25-1
clone_size: NA
d_call: NA
j_call: TRBJ2-3

cdr3_nt: TGTGCCAGCAGCAAGGGACAGGGTACCTACAATGAGCAGTTCTTC
cdr3_aa: CASSKGQGTYNEQFF
v_call: TRBV7-7
clone_size: few
d_call: TRBD1
j_call: TRBJ2-1

cdr3_nt: TGCAGCGTTGTGTTCGTGGGAAATCAGCCCCAGCATTTT
cdr3_aa: CSVVFVGNQPQHF
v_call: TRBV29-1
clone_size: few
d_call: NA
j_call: TRBJ1-5

cdr3_nt: TGCAGCGTTGAAAGGGTGAACACTGAAGCTTTCTTT
cdr3_aa: CSVERVNTEAFF
v_call: TRBV29-1
clone_size: few
d_call: NA
j_call: TRBJ1-1

cdr3_nt: TGTGCCTGGAGTCCAGTCGGGGATACGCAGTATTTT
cdr3_aa: CAWSPVGDTQYF
v_call: TRBV30
clone_size: few
d_call: NA
j_call: TRBJ2-3

cdr3_nt: TGCGCCAGCAGCCCGCGGGGAGGGAAGGGTAACTATGGCTACACCTTC
cdr3_aa: CASSPRGGKGNYGYTF
v_call: TRBV4-1
clone_size: NA
d_call: NA
j_call: TRBJ1-2

cdr3_nt: TGTGCCAGCAGTGAAGTACGACTAGCGGTTTACAATGAGCAGTTCTTC
cdr3_aa: CASSEVRLAVYNEQFF
v_call: TRBV2
clone_size: NA
d_call: TRBD2
j_call: TRBJ2-1

cdr3_nt: TGTGCCTGGGAACGAGGGTACACTGAAGCTTTCTTT
cdr3_aa: CAWERGYTEAFF
v_call: TRBV30
clone_size: NA
d_call: NA
j_call: TRBJ1-1

cdr3_nt: TGTGCCTGGACCGGAGGGGAAAAACTGTTTTTT
cdr3_aa: CAWTGGEKLFF
v_call: TRBV30
clone_size: few
d_call: NA
j_call: TRBJ1-4

cdr3_nt: TGTGCCAGCAGCTTAATGAGGGGGCCTGGCAATGAGCAGTTCTTC
cdr3_aa: CASSLMRGPGNEQFF
v_call: TRBV7-9
clone_size: NA
d_call: TRBD1
j_call: TRBJ2-1

cdr3_nt: TGTGCCAGCAGCCAAGGGACTAGCAGACACACCGGGGAGCTGTTTTTT
cdr3_aa: CASSQGTSRHTGELFF
v_call: TRBV7-2
clone_size: NA
d_call: TRBD2
j_call: TRBJ2-2

cdr3_nt: TGTGCCAGCAGCCAACAGGGGAAAGGCCAGCCCCAGCATTTT
cdr3_aa: CASSQQGKGQPQHF
v_call: TRBV5-4
clone_size: NA
d_call: TRBD1
j_call: TRBJ1-5

cdr3_nt: TGCGCCAGCAGCCCCAATTCGGTCGTCGACTATGGCTACACCTTC
cdr3_aa: CASSPNSVVDYGYTF
v_call: TRBV5-1
clone_size: NA
d_call: NA
j_call: TRBJ1-2

cdr3_nt: TGTGCCAGCAGTACAACCGGGACAGGGGGCTATGGCTACACCTTC
cdr3_aa: CASSTTGTGGYGYTF
v_call: TRBV27
clone_size: NA
d_call: TRBD1
j_call: TRBJ1-2

cdr3_nt: TGCAGCGCTCCGCGGACAGTGAACACTGAAGCTTTCTTT
cdr3_aa: CSAPRTVNTEAFF
v_call: TRBV29-1
clone_size: NA
d_call: NA
j_call: TRBJ1-1

cdr3_nt: TGTGCCTGGAGTTCGAGCCTAGGGAGCAATCAGCCCCAGCATTTT
cdr3_aa: CAWSSSLGSNQPQHF
v_call: TRBV30
clone_size: NA
d_call: NA
j_call: TRBJ1-5

cdr3_nt: TGTGCCTGGAGTGTACTGGTCAGGATAGGCGGGGAGCTGTTTTTT
cdr3_aa: CAWSVLVRIGGELFF
v_call: TRBV30
clone_size: NA
d_call: NA
j_call: TRBJ2-2

cdr3_nt: TGTGCCAGCAGTGAACCGCCTACCATCCTGAAAGCCTACGAGCAGTACTTC
cdr3_aa: CASSEPPTILKAYEQYF
v_call: TRBV2
clone_size: NA
d_call: NA
j_call: TRBJ2-7

cdr3_nt: TGTGCCAGCAGTTCCCGACTAGTGGGAGATACGCAGTATTTT
cdr3_aa: CASSSRLVGDTQYF
v_call: TRBV27
clone_size: NA
d_call: NA
j_call: TRBJ2-3

cdr3_nt: TGTGCCAGCTCCCTTCGACCCGGGACAGGGGATACGCAGTATTTT
cdr3_aa: CASSLRPGTGDTQYF
v_call: TRBV18
clone_size: NA
d_call: TRBD1
j_call: TRBJ2-3

cdr3_nt: TGTGCCTGGAGTTCGGGTGCAGATACGCAGTATTTT
cdr3_aa: CAWSSGADTQYF
v_call: TRBV30
clone_size: NA
d_call: NA
j_call: TRBJ2-3

cdr3_nt: TGTGCCTGGAGAGGGGGGGTAGGCTACGAGCAGTACTTC
cdr3_aa: CAWRGGVGYEQYF
v_call: TRBV30
clone_size: NA
d_call: NA
j_call: TRBJ2-7

cdr3_nt: TGTGCCATCAGTGTGAGGGATAATGAAAAACTGTTTTTT
cdr3_aa: CAISVRDNEKLFF
v_call: TRBV10-3
clone_size: few
d_call: NA
j_call: TRBJ1-4

cdr3_nt: TGTGCCTGGAGTGTACAGGGGGCGCGGGGTGGCTACACCTTC
cdr3_aa: CAWSVQGARGGYTF
v_call: TRBV30
clone_size: NA
d_call: TRBD1
j_call: TRBJ1-2

cdr3_nt: TGTGCCAGCAGCCGAGGCAGGGGTCAGCCCCAGCATTTT
cdr3_aa: CASSRGRGQPQHF
v_call: TRBV6-5
clone_size: NA
d_call: NA
j_call: TRBJ1-5

cdr3_nt: TGTGCCTGGAACAGCGGGAGGGCCACCAAAAACATTCAGTACTTC
cdr3_aa: CAWNSGRATKNIQYF
v_call: TRBV30
clone_size: NA
d_call: TRBD2
j_call: TRBJ2-4

cdr3_nt: TGTGCCAGCAGTCATATGAACACTGAAGCTTTCTTT
cdr3_aa: CASSHMNTEAFF
v_call: TRBV2
clone_size: once
d_call: NA
j_call: TRBJ1-1